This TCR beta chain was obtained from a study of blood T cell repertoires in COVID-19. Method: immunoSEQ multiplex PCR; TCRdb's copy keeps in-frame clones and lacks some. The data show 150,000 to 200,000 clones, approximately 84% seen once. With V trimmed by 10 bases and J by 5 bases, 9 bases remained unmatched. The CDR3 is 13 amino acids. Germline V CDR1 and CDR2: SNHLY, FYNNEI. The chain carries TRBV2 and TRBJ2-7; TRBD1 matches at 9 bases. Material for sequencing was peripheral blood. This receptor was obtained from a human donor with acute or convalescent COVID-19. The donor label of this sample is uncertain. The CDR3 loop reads CAIPGQGMHEQYF. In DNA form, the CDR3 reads TGTGCCATCCCGGGACAGGGTATGCACGAGCAGTACTTC. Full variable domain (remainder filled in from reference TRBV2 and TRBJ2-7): EPEVTQTPSHQVTQMGQEVILRCVPISNHLYFYWYRQILGQKVEFLVSFYNNEISEKSEIFDDQFSVERPDGSNFTLKIRSTKLEDSAMYFCAIPGQGMHEQYFGPGTRLTVT.